These T cell receptor beta chains were read from a single sample in a study of regulatory T cells in long-lasting Graves disease. TCRdb reprocessed the multiplex PCR reads via MiXCR and lists one record per CDR3 protein. The data show roughly 260,000 distinct CDR3 sequences, with 18% seen just once and 14% held by the top ten. This same sample was also part of a study on T cells in Graves' hyperthyroidism and ophthalmopathy.

Specimen: peripheral blood mononuclear cells (PBMCs), collected at new diagnosis, from a patient treated with antithyroid drugs. All receptors derive from a young woman with Graves disease. CDR3s include the opening cysteine and the closing phenylalanine or tryptophan. A D gene is named only where the DNA matches it firmly. Size values are once, few and many counts, or a class for expanded clones, and some rows have none.

D	V	size	J	DNA	CDR3
TRBD1	TRBV4-1	many	TRBJ2-2	TGCGCCAGCAGCCACGGCCGGACAGGGACAAGGAACACCGGGGAGCTGTTTTTT	CASSHGRTGTRNTGELFF
NA	TRBV10-3	many	TRBJ2-2	TGTGCCATCAGTGAGAACAGCTTCACCGGGGAGCTGTTTTTT	CAISENSFTGELFF
NA	TRBV20-1	many	TRBJ2-7	TGCAGTGCTAGTTCCAGACTGTCCTACGAGCAGTACTTC	CSASSRLSYEQYF
NA	TRBV11-3	few	TRBJ2-2	TGTGCCAGCAGCTTAGGGGGCTTCCCCGGGGAGCTGTTTTTT	CASSLGGFPGELFF
NA	TRBV6-1	many	TRBJ2-5	TGTGCCAGCAGGGTACCGGGACAAGAGACCCAGTACTTC	CASRVPGQETQYF
NA	TRBV29-1	few	TRBJ1-2	TGCAGCATTGAAGATGTCGCAGGGGCCGGTGGCTACACCTTC	CSIEDVAGAGGYTF
TRBD2	TRBV24-1	many	TRBJ2-1	TGTGCCACCAGTGATTCAACTAGCGGGGGGGCCTACAATGAGCAGTTCTTC	CATSDSTSGGAYNEQFF
NA	TRBV20-1	NA	TRBJ1-5	TGCAGTGCCCTCGGGAGGGGCCGGGGCAATCAGCCCCAGCATTTT	CSALGRGRGNQPQHF
NA	TRBV20-1	many	TRBJ1-4	TGCAGTGCTACCTTAGGGGGGAATCAACCCCTGTTTTTT	CSATLGGNQPLFF
NA	TRBV6-1	NA	TRBJ1-1	TGTGCCAGCGAAGACAGGTGGGGAACTGAAGCTTTCTTT	CASEDRWGTEAFF
NA	TRBV29-1	many	TRBJ1-2	TGCAGCGTTGAAGGATTCCAGGGAGGAGGCTACACCTTC	CSVEGFQGGGYTF
TRBD1	TRBV6-2/TRBV6-3	many	TRBJ1-5	TGTGCCGCACAGGGGGGCAGCTTAGTAGGCAATCAGCCCCAGCATTTT	CAAQGGSLVGNQPQHF
NA	TRBV11-2	many	TRBJ2-1	TGTGCCAGCAGCTTAGTTGGTAGCGGCCGATACAATGAGCAGTTCTTC	CASSLVGSGRYNEQFF
NA	TRBV6-1	NA	TRBJ2-4	TGTGCCAGCAGTGAAGCCGGGGGTATTATGGACATTCAGTACTTC	CASSEAGGIMDIQYF
NA	TRBV2	many	TRBJ1-6	TGTGCCAGCAGTGTTGGGGGGGTAAGCGGACCCCTCCACTTT	CASSVGGVSGPLHF
NA	TRBV3-1	many	TRBJ1-1	TGTGCCAGCAGCCTCGGGACGTTTCGAACGGCTGAAGCTTTCTTT	CASSLGTFRTAEAFF
TRBD1	TRBV6-1	few	TRBJ1-5	TGTGCCAGCAGAAAAGACAGGGCTGGCAATCAGCCCCAGCATTTT	CASRKDRAGNQPQHF
TRBD2	TRBV5-1	NA	TRBJ2-7	TGCGCCAGCAGCTTGGACCCAGCGGGGGGATCACCCTACGAGCAGTACTTC	CASSLDPAGGSPYEQYF
TRBD1	TRBV7-3	many	TRBJ2-7	TGTGCCAGCAGCCCCTCGACAGGGACCTCCTACGAGCAGTACTTC	CASSPSTGTSYEQYF
NA	TRBV28	many	TRBJ1-2	TGTGCCAGCAGCCAGCAGGTTCCGGGAGGCTACACCTTC	CASSQQVPGGYTF
NA	TRBV12-3/TRBV12-4	many	TRBJ1-5	TGTGCCAGCAGTTCCCGACAGACTAATCAGCCCCAGCATTTT	CASSSRQTNQPQHF
NA	TRBV20-1	many	TRBJ1-2	TGCAGTGCTAGCGAACAGGGAAAGGGCTATGGCTACACCTTC	CSASEQGKGYGYTF
TRBD2	TRBV20-1	many	TRBJ2-3	TGCAGTAAGGGGGCGGGGGGGCCAGATACGCAGTATTTT	CSKGAGGPDTQYF
TRBD2	TRBV20-1	many	TRBJ2-1	TGCAGTGCTAGTAAAGCGGGGGGGCCGAACAATGAGCAGTTCTTC	CSASKAGGPNNEQFF
NA	TRBV29-1	many	TRBJ2-1	TGCAGCGTTGGGGGGGATCTCAATGAGCAGTTCTTC	CSVGGDLNEQFF
TRBD2	TRBV20-1	many	TRBJ2-1	TGCAGTGCCCTCGACCGCGGGACTAGCGGGGGGAGCTCCTACAATGAGCAGTTCTTC	CSALDRGTSGGSSYNEQFF
NA	TRBV12-3/TRBV12-4	many	TRBJ2-1	TGTGCCAGCAGTCCGACTAGTGGATATGAGCAGTTCTTC	CASSPTSGYEQFF
TRBD2	TRBV19	many	TRBJ2-3	TGTGCCAGTAGCACCGGGACTAGCTTGATAGATACGCAGTATTTT	CASSTGTSLIDTQYF
NA	TRBV7-9	many	TRBJ2-7	TGTGCCAGCAGCTTAGATGGGGACATATCCTACGAGCAGTACTTC	CASSLDGDISYEQYF
NA	TRBV12-3/TRBV12-4	NA	TRBJ1-1	TGTGCCGGCAGTTTGAACACTGAAGCTTCCTTT	CAGSLNTEASF
NA	TRBV3-1	many	TRBJ1-5	TGTGCCAGCAGCCAGTCCAGCCTGAGCAATCAGCCCCAGCATTTT	CASSQSSLSNQPQHF
TRBD2	TRBV7-2	many	TRBJ2-1	TGTGCCAGCAGATTACAGGGACTAGCGGGAAATGAGCAGTTCTTC	CASRLQGLAGNEQFF
TRBD1	TRBV20-1	many	TRBJ2-7	TGCAGTGCTAGGTTCAGGGGGTACGAGCAGTACTTC	CSARFRGYEQYF
TRBD1	TRBV12-3/TRBV12-4	many	TRBJ1-5	TGTGCCAGCAGTTTTGGGACAGACAATCAGCCCCAGCATTTT	CASSFGTDNQPQHF
TRBD2	TRBV5-4	NA	TRBJ2-3	TGTGCCAGCAGCTTGAGTGCTAGCGGGGGGGCCAGCACAGATACGCAGTATTTT	CASSLSASGGASTDTQYF
TRBD2	TRBV7-9	many	TRBJ2-7	TGTGCCAGCAGCTCCGCGATCGGGGGGACGCAGTACTTC	CASSSAIGGTQYF
NA	TRBV30	NA	TRBJ2-1	TGTGCCTGGACAGTCGGAAATGAGCAGTTCTTC	CAWTVGNEQFF
TRBD1	TRBV27	few	TRBJ2-7	TGTGCCAGCAGCCGGACAGGGATGAGCTACGAGCAGTACTTC	CASSRTGMSYEQYF
TRBD1	TRBV20-1	many	TRBJ1-4	TGCAGTGCCAAACCGGGACAGGGGGAAAAACTGTTTTTT	CSAKPGQGEKLFF
TRBD1	TRBV12-3/TRBV12-4	many	TRBJ2-7	TGTGCCAGCACCTGGACAGGGGGCTACGAGCAGTACTTC	CASTWTGGYEQYF
TRBD2	TRBV12-3/TRBV12-4	medium-sized	TRBJ2-1	TGTGCCAGCAGCCCATTAGCGGGGGGCGGCAATGAGCAGTTCTTC	CASSPLAGGGNEQFF
NA	TRBV11-2	many	TRBJ1-5	TGTGCCAGCAGCTTAGGTTCTTCGGGAGGCCAGCCCCAGCATTTT	CASSLGSSGGQPQHF
NA	TRBV7-8	many	TRBJ2-7	TGTGCCAGCAGCTTAGAGGCTAGAAGGGAGCAGTACTTC	CASSLEARREQYF
NA	TRBV29-1	many	TRBJ1-2	TGCAGCGTTGAAATCGGACCGAACTATGGCTACACCTTC	CSVEIGPNYGYTF
NA	TRBV4-2	many	TRBJ2-7	TGTGCCAGCAGCCAAAACAGGGTCGGAAAGGACGAGCAGTACTTC	CASSQNRVGKDEQYF
NA	TRBV2	many	TRBJ2-3	TGTGCCAGAGGAACGGGGAGCACAGATACGCAGTATTTT	CARGTGSTDTQYF
TRBD1	TRBV12-3/TRBV12-4	NA	TRBJ1-6	TGTGCCAGCAACACGGGACAGGGTTCACCCCTCCACTTT	CASNTGQGSPLHF
TRBD1	TRBV3-1	many	TRBJ1-2	TGTGCCAGCAGCCCTCCGGACAGGGCACCCTATGGCTACACCTTC	CASSPPDRAPYGYTF
NA	TRBV13	many	TRBJ1-1	TGTGCCAGCAGCTTAGGGGTGGACAGTGGGGCTTTCTTT	CASSLGVDSGAFF
NA	TRBV27	many	TRBJ1-1	TGTGCCAGCAGTTTATCGGGTGATTGGATGAACACTGAAGCTTTCTTT	CASSLSGDWMNTEAFF
TRBD2	TRBV9	many	TRBJ2-5	TGTGCCAGCAGTCCTAGCGGGGGAGCCACGCAAGAGACCCAGTACTTC	CASSPSGGATQETQYF
TRBD1	TRBV19	NA	TRBJ1-1	TGTGCCAGTAGAATCCACCGCAGGGGGCCCACTGAAGCTTTCTTT	CASRIHRRGPTEAFF
NA	TRBV27	many	TRBJ2-1	TGTGCCAGCAGTCTAGGGATAAACAATGAGCAGTTCTTC	CASSLGINNEQFF
NA	TRBV4-1	NA	TRBJ2-7	TGCGCCAGCAGCCAAGGCTCAGCCTACGAGCAGTACTTC	CASSQGSAYEQYF